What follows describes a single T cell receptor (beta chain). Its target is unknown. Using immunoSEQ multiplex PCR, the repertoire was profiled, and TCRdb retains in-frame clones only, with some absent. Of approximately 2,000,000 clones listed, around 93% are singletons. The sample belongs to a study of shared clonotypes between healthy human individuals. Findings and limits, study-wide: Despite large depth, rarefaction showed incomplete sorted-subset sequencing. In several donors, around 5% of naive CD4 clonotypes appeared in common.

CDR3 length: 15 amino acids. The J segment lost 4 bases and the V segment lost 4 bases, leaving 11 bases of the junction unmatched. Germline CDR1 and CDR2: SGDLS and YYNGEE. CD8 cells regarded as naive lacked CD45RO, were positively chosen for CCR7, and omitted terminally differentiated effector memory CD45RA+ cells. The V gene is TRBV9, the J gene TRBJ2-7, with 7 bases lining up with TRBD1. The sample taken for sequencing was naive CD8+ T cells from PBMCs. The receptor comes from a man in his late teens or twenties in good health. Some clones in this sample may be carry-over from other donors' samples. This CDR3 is CASSPGDSLPYEQYF. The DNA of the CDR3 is TGTGCCAGCAGCCCCGGGGACAGCCTCCCATACGAGCAGTACTTC.